This TCR beta chain was recovered during a study of blood T cells in healthy people across ages. Healthy Caucasian individuals from Russia aged 6 to 90 served as donors. This CDR3 spans 14 amino acids. The germline CDR1 and CDR2 sequences are DFQATT and SNEGSKA (reference sequence). Sample-barcoded 5' priming and a J-beta primer mix drove a second PCR of 7 to 11 cycles. Individual samples furnished no less than 2.5 million CDR3-containing paired-end reads apiece. From the 5' RACE reads, TCRdb called clonotypes with MiXCR, one entry per CDR3 protein. The profile shows some 860,000 distinct CDR3 sequences, about 56% of them singletons.

The sample consisted of blood. The V and J genes are TRBV20-1 and TRBJ2-7; 8 positions match TRBD1. The J call is doubtful: the DNA matches TRBJ2-5 better. The sequence was collected from a middle-aged man in good health. The CDR3 reads CSANTQGARETQYF. The CDR3 coding sequence is TGCAGTGCCAATACCCAGGGGGCGCGAGAGACCCAGTACTTC.